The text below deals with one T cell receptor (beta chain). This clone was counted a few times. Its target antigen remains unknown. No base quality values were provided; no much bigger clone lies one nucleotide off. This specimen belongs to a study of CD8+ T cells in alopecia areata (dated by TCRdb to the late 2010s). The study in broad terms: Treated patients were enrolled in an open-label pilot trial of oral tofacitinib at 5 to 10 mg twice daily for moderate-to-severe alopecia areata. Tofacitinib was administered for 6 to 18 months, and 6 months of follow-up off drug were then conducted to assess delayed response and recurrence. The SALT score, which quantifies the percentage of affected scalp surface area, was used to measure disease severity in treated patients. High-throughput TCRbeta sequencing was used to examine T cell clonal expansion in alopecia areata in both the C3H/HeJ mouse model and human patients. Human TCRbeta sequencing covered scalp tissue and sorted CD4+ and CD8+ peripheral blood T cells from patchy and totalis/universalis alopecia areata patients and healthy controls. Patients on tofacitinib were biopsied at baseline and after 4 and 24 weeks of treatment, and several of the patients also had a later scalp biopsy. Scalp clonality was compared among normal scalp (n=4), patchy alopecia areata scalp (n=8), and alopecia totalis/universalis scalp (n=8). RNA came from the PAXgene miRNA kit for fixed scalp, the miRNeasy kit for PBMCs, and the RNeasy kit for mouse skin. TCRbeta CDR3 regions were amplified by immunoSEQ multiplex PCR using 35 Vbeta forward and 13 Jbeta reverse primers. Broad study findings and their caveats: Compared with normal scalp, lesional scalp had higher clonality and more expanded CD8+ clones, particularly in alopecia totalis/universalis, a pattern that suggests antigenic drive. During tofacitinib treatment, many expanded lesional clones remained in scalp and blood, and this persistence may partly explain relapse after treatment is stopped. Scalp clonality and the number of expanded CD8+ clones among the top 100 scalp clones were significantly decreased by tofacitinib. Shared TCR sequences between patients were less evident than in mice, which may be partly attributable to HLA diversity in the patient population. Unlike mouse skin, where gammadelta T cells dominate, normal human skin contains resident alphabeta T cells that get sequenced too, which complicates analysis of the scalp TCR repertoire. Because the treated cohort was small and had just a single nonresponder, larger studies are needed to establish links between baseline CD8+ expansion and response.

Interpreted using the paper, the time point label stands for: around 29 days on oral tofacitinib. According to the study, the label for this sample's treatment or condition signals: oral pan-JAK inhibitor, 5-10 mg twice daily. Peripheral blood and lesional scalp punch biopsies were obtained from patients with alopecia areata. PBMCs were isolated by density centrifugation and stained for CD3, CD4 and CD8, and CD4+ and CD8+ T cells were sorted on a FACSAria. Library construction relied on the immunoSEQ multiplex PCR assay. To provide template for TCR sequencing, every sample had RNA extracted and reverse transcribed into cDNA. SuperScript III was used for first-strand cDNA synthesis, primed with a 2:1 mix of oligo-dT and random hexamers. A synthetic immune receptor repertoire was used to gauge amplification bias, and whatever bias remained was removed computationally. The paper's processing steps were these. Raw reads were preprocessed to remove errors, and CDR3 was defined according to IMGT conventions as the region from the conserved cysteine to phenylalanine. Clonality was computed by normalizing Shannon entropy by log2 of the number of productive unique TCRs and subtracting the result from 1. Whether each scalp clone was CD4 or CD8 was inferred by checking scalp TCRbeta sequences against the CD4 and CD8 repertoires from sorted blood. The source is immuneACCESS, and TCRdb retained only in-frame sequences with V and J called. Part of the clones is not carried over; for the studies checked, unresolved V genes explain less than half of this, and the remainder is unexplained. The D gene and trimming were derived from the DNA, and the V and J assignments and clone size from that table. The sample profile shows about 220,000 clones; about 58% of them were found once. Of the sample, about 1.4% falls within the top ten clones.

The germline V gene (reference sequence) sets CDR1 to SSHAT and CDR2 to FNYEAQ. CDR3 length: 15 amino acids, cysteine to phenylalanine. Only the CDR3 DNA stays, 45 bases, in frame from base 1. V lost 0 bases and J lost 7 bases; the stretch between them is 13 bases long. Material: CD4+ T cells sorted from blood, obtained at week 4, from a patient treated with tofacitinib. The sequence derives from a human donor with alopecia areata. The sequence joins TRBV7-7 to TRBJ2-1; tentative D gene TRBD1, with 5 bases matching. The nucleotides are TGTGCCAGCAGCTTAGCGCTGGCTCCAGGGAATGAGCAGTTCTTC. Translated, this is CASSLALAPGNEQFF.